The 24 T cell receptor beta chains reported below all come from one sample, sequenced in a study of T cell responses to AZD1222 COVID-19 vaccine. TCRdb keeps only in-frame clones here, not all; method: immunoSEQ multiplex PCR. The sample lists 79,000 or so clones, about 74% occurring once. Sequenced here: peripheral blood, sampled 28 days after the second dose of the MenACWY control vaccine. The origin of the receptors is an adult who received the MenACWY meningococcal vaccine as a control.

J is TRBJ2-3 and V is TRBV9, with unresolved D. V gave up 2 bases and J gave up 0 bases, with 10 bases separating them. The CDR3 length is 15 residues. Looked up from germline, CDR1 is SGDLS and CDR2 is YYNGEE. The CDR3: CASSVVGTSTDTQYF. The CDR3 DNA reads TGTGCCAGCAGCGTTGTAGGTACTAGCACAGATACGCAGTATTTT. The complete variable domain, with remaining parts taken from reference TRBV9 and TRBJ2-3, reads DSGVTQTPKHLITATGQRVTLRCSPRSGDLSVYWYQQSLDQGLQFLIQYYNGEERAKGNILERFSAQQFPDLHSELNLSSLELGDSALYFCASSVVGTSTDTQYFGPGTRLTVL.

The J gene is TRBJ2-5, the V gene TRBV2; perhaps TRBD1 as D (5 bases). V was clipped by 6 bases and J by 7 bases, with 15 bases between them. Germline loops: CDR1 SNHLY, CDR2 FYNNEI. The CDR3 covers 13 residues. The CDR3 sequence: CASSGPGKATQYF. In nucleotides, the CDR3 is TGTGCCAGCAGCGGACCAGGGAAAGCGACCCAGTACTTC.

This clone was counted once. CDR3 protein: CASSVALRDAPGNTIYF. CDR3 coding DNA: TGTGCCAGCAGCGTAGCTTTGAGGGACGCACCTGGAAACACCATATATTTT. The chain joins TRBV9 to TRBJ1-3; TRBD1 might be the D (5 bases). CDR1 SGDLS and CDR2 YYNGEE come from the germline V gene. This CDR3 has 17 residues. V was pared by 0 bases and J by 2 bases, with 15 bases between.

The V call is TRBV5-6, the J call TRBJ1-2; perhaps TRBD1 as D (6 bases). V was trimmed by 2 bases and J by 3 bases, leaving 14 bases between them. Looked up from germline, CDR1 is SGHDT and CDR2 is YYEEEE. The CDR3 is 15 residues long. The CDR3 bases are TGTGCCAGCAGCTTCAGAGGGCAGGGGTACTATGGCTACACCTTC. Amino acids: CASSFRGQGYYGYTF.

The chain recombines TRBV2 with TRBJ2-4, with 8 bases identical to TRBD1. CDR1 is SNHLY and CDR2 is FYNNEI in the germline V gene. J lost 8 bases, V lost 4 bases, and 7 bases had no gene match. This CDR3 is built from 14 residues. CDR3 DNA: TGTGCCAGCAGTGTCCAGGGGGCTGGGGACATTCAGTACTTC. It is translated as CASSVQGAGDIQYF.

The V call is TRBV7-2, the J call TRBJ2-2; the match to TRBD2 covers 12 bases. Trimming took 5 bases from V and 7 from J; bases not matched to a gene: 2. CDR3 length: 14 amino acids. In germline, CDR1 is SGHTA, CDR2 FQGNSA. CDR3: CASSGLAGIGELFF. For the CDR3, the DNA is TGTGCCAGCAGCGGACTAGCGGGAATCGGGGAGCTGTTTTTT. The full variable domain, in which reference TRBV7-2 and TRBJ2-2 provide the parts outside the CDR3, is GAGVSQSPSNKVTEKGKDVELRCDPISGHTALYWYRQSLGQGLEFLIYFQGNSAPDKSGLPSDRFSAERTGGSVSTLTIQRTQQEDSAVYLCASSGLAGIGELFFGEGSRLTVL.

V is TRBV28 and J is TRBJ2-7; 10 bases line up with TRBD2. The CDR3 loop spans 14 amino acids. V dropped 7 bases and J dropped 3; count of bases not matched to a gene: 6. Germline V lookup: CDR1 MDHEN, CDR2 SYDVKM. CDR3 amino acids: CASTTSSGSYEQYF. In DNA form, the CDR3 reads TGTGCCAGCACCACCTCTAGCGGGAGCTACGAGCAGTACTTC.

CDR3 nucleotide sequence: TGTGCCAGCAGTTTTGGCGGCACAGTCAATGAGCAGTTCTTC. Its protein product is CASSFGGTVNEQFF. V gene TRBV27 combines with J gene TRBJ2-1, with D unclear. The germline V gene has CDR1 MNHEY and CDR2 SMNVEV (reference sequence). This CDR3 contains 14 residues. With 3 bases removed from V and 6 bases from J, the gap between germline ends came to 12 bases.

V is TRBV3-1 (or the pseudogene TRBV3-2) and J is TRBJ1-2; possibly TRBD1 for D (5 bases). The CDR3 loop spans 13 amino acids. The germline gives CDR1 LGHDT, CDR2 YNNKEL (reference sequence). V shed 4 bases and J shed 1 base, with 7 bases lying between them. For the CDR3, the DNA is TGTGCCAGCAGCCGGGGCAGTAACTATGGCTACACCTTC. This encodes CASSRGSNYGYTF.

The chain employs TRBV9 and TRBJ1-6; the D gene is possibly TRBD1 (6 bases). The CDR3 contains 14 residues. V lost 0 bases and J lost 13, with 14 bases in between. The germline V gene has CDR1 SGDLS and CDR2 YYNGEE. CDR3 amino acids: CASSVEEGVSPLHF. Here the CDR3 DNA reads TGTGCCAGCAGCGTAGAAGAGGGGGTATCGCCCCTCCACTTT.

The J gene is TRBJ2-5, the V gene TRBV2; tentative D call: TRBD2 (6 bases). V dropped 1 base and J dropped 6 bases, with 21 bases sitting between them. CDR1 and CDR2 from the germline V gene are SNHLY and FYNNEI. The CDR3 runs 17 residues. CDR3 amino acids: CASSEVGGGHTKQTQYF. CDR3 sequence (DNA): TGTGCCAGCAGTGAAGTTGGGGGAGGACACACAAAACAGACCCAGTACTTC.

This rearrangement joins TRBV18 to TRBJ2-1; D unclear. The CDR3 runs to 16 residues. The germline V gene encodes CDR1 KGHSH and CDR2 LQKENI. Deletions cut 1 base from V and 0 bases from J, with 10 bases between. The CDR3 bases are TGTGCCAGCTCACCACAGTCTTTCTCCTCCTACAATGAGCAGTTCTTC. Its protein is CASSPQSFSSYNEQFF.

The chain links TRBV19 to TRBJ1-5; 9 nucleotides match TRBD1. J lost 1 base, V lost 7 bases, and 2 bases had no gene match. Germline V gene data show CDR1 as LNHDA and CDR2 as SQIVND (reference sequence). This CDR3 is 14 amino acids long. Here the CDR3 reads CASTGTGSNQPQHF. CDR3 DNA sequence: TGTGCCAGTACGGGGACAGGGAGCAATCAGCCCCAGCATTTT.

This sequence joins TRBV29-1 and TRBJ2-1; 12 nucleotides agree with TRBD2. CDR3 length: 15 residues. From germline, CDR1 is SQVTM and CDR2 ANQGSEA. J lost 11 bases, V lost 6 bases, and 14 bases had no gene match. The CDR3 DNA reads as TGCAGCGTCGACCTAGCGGGAGGGAATACAATGCAGCAGTTCTTC. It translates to CSVDLAGGNTMQQFF.

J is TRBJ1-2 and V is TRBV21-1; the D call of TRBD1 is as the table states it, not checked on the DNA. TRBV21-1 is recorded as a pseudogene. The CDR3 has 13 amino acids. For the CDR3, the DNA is TGTGCCAGCAGGGACAGGGGTACTTATGGCTACACCTTC. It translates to CASRDRGTYGYTF.

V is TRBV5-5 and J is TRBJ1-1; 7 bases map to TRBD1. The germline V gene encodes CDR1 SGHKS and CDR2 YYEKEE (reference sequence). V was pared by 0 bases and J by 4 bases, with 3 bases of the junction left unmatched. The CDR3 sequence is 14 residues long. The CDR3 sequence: CASSLDRGFTEAFF. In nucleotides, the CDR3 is TGTGCCAGCAGCTTGGACAGGGGATTCACTGAAGCTTTCTTT.

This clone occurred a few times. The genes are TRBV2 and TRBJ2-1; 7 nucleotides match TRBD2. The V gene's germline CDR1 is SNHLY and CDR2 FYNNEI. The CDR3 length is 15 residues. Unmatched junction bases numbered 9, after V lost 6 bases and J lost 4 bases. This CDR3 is CASSPSSGFYNEQFF. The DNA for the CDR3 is TGTGCCAGCAGCCCGTCTAGCGGCTTTTACAATGAGCAGTTCTTC.

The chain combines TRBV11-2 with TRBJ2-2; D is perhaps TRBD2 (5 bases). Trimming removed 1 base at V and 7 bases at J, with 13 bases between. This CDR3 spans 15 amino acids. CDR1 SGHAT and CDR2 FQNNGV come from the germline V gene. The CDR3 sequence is CASSLGLHGNGELFF. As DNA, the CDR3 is TGTGCCAGCAGCTTAGGGCTACACGGGAACGGGGAGCTGTTTTTT.

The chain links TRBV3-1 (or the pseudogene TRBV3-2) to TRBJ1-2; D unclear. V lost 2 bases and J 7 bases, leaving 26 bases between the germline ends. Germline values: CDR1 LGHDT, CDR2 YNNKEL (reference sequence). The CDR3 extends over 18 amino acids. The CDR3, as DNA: TGTGCCAGCAGCCAACGAACCTTAGCCGGGCTACGAAGTGGTGGCTACACCTTC. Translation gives CASSQRTLAGLRSGGYTF.

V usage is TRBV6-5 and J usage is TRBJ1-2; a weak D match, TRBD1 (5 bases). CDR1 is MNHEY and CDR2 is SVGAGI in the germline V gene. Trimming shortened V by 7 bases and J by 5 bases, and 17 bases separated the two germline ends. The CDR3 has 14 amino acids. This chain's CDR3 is CASKIRGVSYGYTF. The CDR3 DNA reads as TGTGCCAGCAAAATAAGGGGCGTCTCTTATGGCTACACCTTC.

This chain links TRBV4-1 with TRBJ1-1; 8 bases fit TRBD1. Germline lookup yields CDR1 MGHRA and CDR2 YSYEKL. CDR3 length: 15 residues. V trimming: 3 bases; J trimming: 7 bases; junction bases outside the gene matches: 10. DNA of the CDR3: TGCGCCAGCAGCCACGGAGACAGGGGAAGTTTTGAAGCTTTCTTT. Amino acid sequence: CASSHGDRGSFEAFF.

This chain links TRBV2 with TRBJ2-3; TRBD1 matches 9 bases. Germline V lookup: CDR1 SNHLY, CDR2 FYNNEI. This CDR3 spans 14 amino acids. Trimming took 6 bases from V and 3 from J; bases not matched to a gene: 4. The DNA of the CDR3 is TGTGCCAGCAGGGGGGGGACAGGGACAGATACGCAGTATTTT. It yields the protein CASRGGTGTDTQYF.

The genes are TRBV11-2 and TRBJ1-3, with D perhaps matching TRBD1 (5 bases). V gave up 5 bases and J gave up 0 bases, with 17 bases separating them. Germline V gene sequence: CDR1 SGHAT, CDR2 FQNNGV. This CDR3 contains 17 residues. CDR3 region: CASSLRQLPSSGNTIYF. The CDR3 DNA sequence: TGTGCCAGCAGCCTTCGACAGCTACCGAGCTCTGGAAACACCATATATTTT.

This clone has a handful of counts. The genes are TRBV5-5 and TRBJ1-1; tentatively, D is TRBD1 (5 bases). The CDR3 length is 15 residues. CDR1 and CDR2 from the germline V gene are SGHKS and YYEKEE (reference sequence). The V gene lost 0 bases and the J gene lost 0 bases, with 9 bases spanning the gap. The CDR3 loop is CASSLEAGMNTEAFF. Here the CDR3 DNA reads TGTGCCAGCAGCTTGGAGGCAGGGATGAACACTGAAGCTTTCTTT. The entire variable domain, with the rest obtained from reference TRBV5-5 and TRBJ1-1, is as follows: DAGVTQSPTHLIKTRGQQVTLRCSPISGHKSVSWYQQVLGQGPQFIFQYYEKEERGRGNFPDRFSARQFPNYSSELNVNALLLGDSALYLCASSLEAGMNTEAFFGQGTRLTVV.